This T cell receptor (beta chain) was observed in a study of OX40 agonist ivuxolimab in advanced cancers. Study-wide background: Patients received ivuxolimab, an agonistic anti-OX40 (CD134) antibody.

Per germline, CDR1 SGHDN and CDR2 FVKESK. The CDR3 has 18 residues. Trimming cost V 3 bases and J 5 bases; bases outside gene matches: 15. TCRdb's table, derived via immunoSEQ multiplex PCR, lists solely in-frame clones and lacks some. The data contain about 38,000 clones, 80% to 90% of them singletons. Peripheral blood came from all dose cohorts at three timepoints. The clonotype originates from an adult with an advanced solid tumor such as melanoma, head and neck, liver or kidney cancer. Here the sequenced sample was CD4+ or CD8+ T cells sorted from blood, taken in a trial of the OX40 agonist ivuxolimab. The chain joins TRBV14 to TRBJ1-5, with 8 bases identical to TRBD1. CDR3 DNA sequence: TGTGCCAGCAGCCAGTCAATGACAGCGGACAGGGAGGATCAGCCCCAGCATTTT. Protein product: CASSQSMTADREDQPQHF.